The entry that follows covers one T cell receptor beta chain sequence. The target antigen is unknown. The CDR3 runs to 15 residues. CDR1 is WSHSY and CDR2 is SAAADI in the germline V gene. J lost 4 bases, V lost 6 bases, and 10 bases had no gene match. This sample was taken from a study of long-term antiretroviral therapy in people with HIV. About the study: The 2015 recommendation for immediate ART came about a decade after the earliest samples. Study-wide results and caveats: Controls showed broader CDR3 length ranges than did the HIV repertoires.

At survey level, the immunoSEQ assay was run in its v3.0 version. Using immunoSEQ multiplex PCR, the repertoire was profiled, and TCRdb retains in-frame clones only, with some absent. This sample carries 44,000 or so clones, 90% to 95% of them seen once, and the ten largest clones take 2.7%. Specimens carried 1-10 million cryopreserved PBMC before DNA extraction. J is TRBJ2-7 and V is TRBV10-2; 9 bases line up with TRBD2. The receptor was derived from a woman in her forties or fifties with HIV. The sequenced sample was unsorted PBMCs, obtained 3.7 years after starting antiretroviral therapy. The chain's CDR3 is CASRAAGGLGYEQYF. As DNA, the CDR3 is TGCGCCAGCAGGGCAGCGGGGGGCCTCGGGTACGAGCAGTACTTC.